These T cell receptor beta chains were read from a single sample in a study of blood T cell repertoires in COVID-19. Profiled with immunoSEQ multiplex PCR; TCRdb holds only in-frame clones, not every one. This table holds about 270,000 clones, around 93% found once. The sequencing sample was made of PBMCs or T cells enriched from blood (not recorded which). The receptors shown here come from a middle-aged man who had been exposed to COVID-19. Each CDR3 is given with its conserved first and last residue. The D gene is left open where the match is weak. Expanded clones are given a class, and other clones once, few, many or no size at all.

>TRBJ1-2|-|TRBD1|TRBV27
TGTGCCAGCAGCGAACAGGGGCTCGGAGGCTACACCTTC
CASSEQGLGGYTF
>TRBJ1-2|-|-|TRBV28
TGTGCCAGCAGTTTAGAACAGGACGTATATGGCTACACCTTC
CASSLEQDVYGYTF
>TRBJ2-5|-|-|TRBV28
TGTGCCAGCACCGAGACACGCTCCCAAGAGACCCAGTACTTC
CASTETRSQETQYF
>TRBJ2-1|-|TRBD2|TRBV30
TGTGCCTGGAGTGTCTCAGCGGGAGTTGTCGATGAGCAGTTCTTC
CAWSVSAGVVDEQFF
>TRBJ2-4|-|-|TRBV5-4
TGTGCCAGCAGCCCTGGGCGTGAGAGAGCCAAAAACATTCAGTACTTC
CASSPGRERAKNIQYF
>TRBJ2-1|-|-|TRBV29-1
TGCAGCGGCTTAATAGCGACCTACAATGAGCAGTTCTTC
CSGLIATYNEQFF
>TRBJ2-3|-|-|TRBV19
TGTGCCAGTAGTATCGGTCTCCTAAGAAGCACAGATACGCAGTATTTT
CASSIGLLRSTDTQYF
>TRBJ1-2|-|-|TRBV28
TGTGCCAGCACCGTGGCAGTTTCAGCTAACTATGGCTACACCTTC
CASTVAVSANYGYTF
>TRBJ2-2|-|TRBD1|TRBV28
TGTGCCAGTGAGAGACAGGGGTCTACCGGGGAGCTGTTTTTT
CASERQGSTGELFF
>TRBJ2-1|once|TRBD1|TRBV7-9
TGTGCCAGCAGCTTAGCCCGGGACAGGTCCTACAATGAGCAGTTCTTC
CASSLARDRSYNEQFF
>TRBJ2-5|-|TRBD2|TRBV15
TGTGCCACGGGCCTCGTAGCGGGGGGGACCCAGTACTTC
CATGLVAGGTQYF
>TRBJ2-7|-|-|TRBV3-1/TRBV3-2
TGTGCCAGCAGCCCCTCAGTCCGAGCGGAGAGTTACGAGCAGTACTTC
CASSPSVRAESYEQYF
>TRBJ2-2|few|-|TRBV19
TGTGCCAGTATGGCCGGGAAGAACACCGGGGAGCTGTTTTTT
CASMAGKNTGELFF
>TRBJ1-2|-|-|TRBV14
TGTGCCAGCAGCCAAGTTTCGGGGAATGGCTACACCTTC
CASSQVSGNGYTF
>TRBJ2-7|-|TRBD2|TRBV15
TGTGCCACCAGCAGATCCACTAGCGGAGACCCCTACGAGCAGTACTTC
CATSRSTSGDPYEQYF
>TRBJ1-5|-|TRBD1|TRBV6-2/TRBV6-3
TGTGCCAGCAGTTACGGGTCCAGGGGGGCGGGACAGCCCCAGCATTTT
CASSYGSRGAGQPQHF
>TRBJ2-4|-|-|TRBV11-2
TGTGCCAGCAGCTCAGGGTTAGCCAAAAACATTCAGTACTTC
CASSSGLAKNIQYF
>TRBJ1-1|-|-|TRBV19
TGTGCCAGTAGTCGAGAGGGTAGGACTAACGCTGAAGCTTTCTTT
CASSREGRTNAEAFF
>TRBJ1-2|-|-|TRBV6-5
TGTGCCAGCAGTTACCGCGGTGGCAGGGGTTATGGCTACACCTTC
CASSYRGGRGYGYTF
>TRBJ2-1|-|TRBD2|TRBV14
TGTGCCAGCAGCCAAGGTGGGAGCGGGACCTACAATGAGCAGTTCTTC
CASSQGGSGTYNEQFF
>TRBJ1-1|-|-|TRBV27
TGTGCCAGCAGGAGTTTGAGCGAAACCCTTCTAAGCGGAGCTTTCTTT
CASRSLSETLLSGAFF
>TRBJ1-4|-|-|TRBV4-2
TGTGCCAGCAGCCAAGACCGTGAAAAACTGTTTTTT
CASSQDREKLFF
>TRBJ1-1|-|-|TRBV7-2
TGTGCCAGCAGCTTAGTGAACCCGCGAGCGTTCACTGAAGCTTTCTTT
CASSLVNPRAFTEAFF
>TRBJ2-5|-|-|TRBV5-1
TGCGCCAGCAGCTTGGCTCCAGCGGGCGACCAAGAGACCCAGTACTTC
CASSLAPAGDQETQYF
>TRBJ2-1|-|-|TRBV7-3
TGTGCCAGCAGCTTAAAGCTAGCGACCAGTAATGAGCAGTTCTTC
CASSLKLATSNEQFF
>TRBJ2-5|-|-|TRBV24-1
TGTGCCACCAGTGACCGACGGGACATCCTTAGAGGAGAAGAGACCCAGTACTTC
CATSDRRDILRGEETQYF
>TRBJ2-2|-|TRBD1|TRBV2
TGTGCCAGCACCCTGAGACAGGGAGCGATCGGGGAGCTGTTTTTT
CASTLRQGAIGELFF
>TRBJ2-7|-|TRBD2|TRBV3-1/TRBV3-2
TGTGCCAGCAGCCTGTTACTAGCGGGAGGGCACGAGCAGTACTTC
CASSLLLAGGHEQYF
>TRBJ1-5|-|-|TRBV14
TGTGCCAGCAGCTCTGGGGGGGCCCAGCATTTT
CASSSGGAQHF
>TRBJ2-2|-|-|TRBV7-9
TGTGCCAGCAGCTTAGACTCGAACACCGGGGAGCTGTTTTTT
CASSLDSNTGELFF
>TRBJ2-1|-|TRBD2|TRBV7-9
TGTGCCAGCAGCTACGTAGCGGGAGGGGCCTACAATGAGCAGTTCTTC
CASSYVAGGAYNEQFF
>TRBJ2-7|-|-|TRBV12-3/TRBV12-4
TGTGCCAGCACAACGAGACGACGGGGCGAGCAGTACTTC
CASTTRRRGEQYF
>TRBJ1-5|-|-|TRBV4-1
TGCGCCAGCAGCCAAGGATCCGGGGATAGCAATCAGCCCCAGCATTTT
CASSQGSGDSNQPQHF
>TRBJ1-1|-|TRBD1|TRBV28
TGTGCCAGCAGTGTCCTACAGGGGGCCGGTGAAGCTTTCTTT
CASSVLQGAGEAFF
>TRBJ1-3|-|-|TRBV27
TGTGCCAGCAGTTTTACAGGGTTGTCTGGAAACACCATATATTTT
CASSFTGLSGNTIYF
>TRBJ2-7|-|-|TRBV18
TGTGCCAGCTCACTATACAGTACCTTCACCTACGAGCAGTACTTC
CASSLYSTFTYEQYF
>TRBJ1-1|-|TRBD1|TRBV6-5
TGTGCCAGCAGTTATTCAGGACAGGGCACTGAAGCTTTCTTT
CASSYSGQGTEAFF
>TRBJ1-2|-|-|TRBV5-6
TGTGCCAGCAGCTTCCCCGGACAGAACTATGGCTACACCTTC
CASSFPGQNYGYTF
>TRBJ1-6|-|TRBD1|TRBV7-2
TGTGCCAGCAGCTTAGATGACAGGGGAAACTCACCCCTCCACTTT
CASSLDDRGNSPLHF
>TRBJ1-1|-|TRBD1|TRBV9
TGTGCCAGCAGTTTTCAACAGGGGAGCACTGAAGCTTTCTTT
CASSFQQGSTEAFF
>TRBJ2-7|-|-|TRBV18
TGTGCCAGCTCACGTCGCGGGCCCAACTACGAGCAGTACTTC
CASSRRGPNYEQYF
>TRBJ2-1|once|TRBD2|TRBV5-4
TGTGCCAGCAGCGTCCGGGACTACGAGCAGTTCTTC
CASSVRDYEQFF
>TRBJ1-1|-|-|TRBV27
TGTGCCAGCAGTTTTTATGCGGCAGGATTCGGGAAAGCTTTCTTT
CASSFYAAGFGKAFF
>TRBJ2-7|-|-|TRBV9
TGTGCCAGCAGCGTAGAGGCGGGTTACGAGCAGTACTTC
CASSVEAGYEQYF
>TRBJ2-1|-|-|TRBV6-5
TGTGCCAGCAGATTCAACAATGAGCAGTTCTTC
CASRFNNEQFF
>TRBJ1-1|-|-|TRBV6-2/TRBV6-3
TGTGCCAGCACCCCACTTGGTTTAGCGAACACTGAAGCTTTCTTT
CASTPLGLANTEAFF
>TRBJ2-7|-|-|TRBV2
TGTGCCAGCCAAATCTCTCCGAGCTACGAGCAGTACTTC
CASQISPSYEQYF
>TRBJ2-3|-|-|TRBV2
TGTGCCAGCAGTGAAGACAGTTCCACAGATACGCAGTATTTT
CASSEDSSTDTQYF
>TRBJ2-1|-|-|TRBV6-5
TGTGCCAGCAGTTCCCGGTACAATGAGCAGTTCTTC
CASSSRYNEQFF
>TRBJ1-3|-|-|TRBV28
TGTGCCAGCAGACCTCCAAGGGAACAGGGAATAACTTCACGAAACACCATATATTTT
CASRPPREQGITSRNTIYF
>TRBJ2-3|-|TRBD2|TRBV7-9
TGTGCCAGCAGCCCTCAGTCCACTAGCGGGATTTCAGATACGCAGTATTTT
CASSPQSTSGISDTQYF
>TRBJ2-7|-|-|TRBV6-1
TGTGCCAGCAGTGAAGAGCGCGTAGCCTACGAGCAGTACTTC
CASSEERVAYEQYF
>TRBJ1-2|-|-|TRBV30
TGTGCCTGGAGTGTATTCGGGGGGGACTATGGCTACACCTTC
CAWSVFGGDYGYTF
>TRBJ1-6|-|TRBD1|TRBV3-1/TRBV3-2
TGTGCCAGCAGCCGAAACAGGGGAAATTCACCCCTCCACTTT
CASSRNRGNSPLHF